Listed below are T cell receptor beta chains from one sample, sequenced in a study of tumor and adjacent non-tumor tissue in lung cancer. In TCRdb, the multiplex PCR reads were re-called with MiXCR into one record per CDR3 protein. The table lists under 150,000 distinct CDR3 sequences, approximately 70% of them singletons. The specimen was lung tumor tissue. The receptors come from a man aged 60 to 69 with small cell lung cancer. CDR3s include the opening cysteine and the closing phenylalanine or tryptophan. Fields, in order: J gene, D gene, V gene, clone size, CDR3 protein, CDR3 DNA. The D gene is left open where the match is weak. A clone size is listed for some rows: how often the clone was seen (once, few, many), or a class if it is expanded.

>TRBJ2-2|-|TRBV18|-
CASSRGYTGELFF
TGTGCCAGCTCACGGGGATACACCGGGGAGCTGTTTTTT
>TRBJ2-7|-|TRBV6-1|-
CASSEGGQEQYF
TGTGCCAGCAGTGAGGGGGGGCAGGAGCAGTACTTC
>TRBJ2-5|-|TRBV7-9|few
CASSLDEETQYF
TGTGCCAGCAGCTTAGACGAAGAGACCCAGTACTTC
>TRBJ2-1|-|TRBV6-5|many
CASSPGRDSSYNEQFF
TGTGCCAGCAGCCCCGGACGGGATAGCTCCTACAATGAGCAGTTCTTC
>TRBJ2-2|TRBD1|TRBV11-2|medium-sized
CASSLIDRGRTGELFF
TGTGCCAGCAGCTTAATTGATAGGGGGCGGACCGGGGAGCTGTTTTTT
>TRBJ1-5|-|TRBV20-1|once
CSARGGNTDTQHF
TGCAGTGCTAGGGGCGGGAATACAGATACGCAGCATTTT
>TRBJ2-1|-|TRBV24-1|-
CATSDSRQHEQFF
TGTGCCACCAGTGATAGCCGACAGCATGAGCAGTTCTTC
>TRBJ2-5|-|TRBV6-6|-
CASSGRASETQYF
TGTGCCAGTAGTGGACGTGCTTCAGAGACCCAGTACTTC
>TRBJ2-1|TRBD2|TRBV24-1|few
CATSGLAGGDEQFF
TGTGCCACCAGTGGCCTAGCGGGAGGCGATGAGCAGTTCTTC
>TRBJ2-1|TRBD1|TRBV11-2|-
CASSWTGSNEQFF
TGTGCCAGCAGCTGGACAGGAAGCAATGAGCAGTTCTTC
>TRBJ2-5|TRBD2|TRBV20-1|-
CSASGTSGPETQYF
TGCAGTGCTAGTGGGACTAGCGGCCCGGAGACCCAGTACTTC
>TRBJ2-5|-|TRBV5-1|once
CASRPDQETQYF
TGCGCCAGCCGCCCCGACCAAGAGACCCAGTACTTC
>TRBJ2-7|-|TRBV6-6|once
CASSRGGYKQYF
TGTGCCAGCAGTAGGGGGGGTTATAAGCAGTACTTC
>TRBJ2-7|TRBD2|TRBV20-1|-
CGAEPGTSRPYEQYF
TGCGGTGCCGAACCCGGGACTAGCAGGCCCTACGAGCAGTACTTC
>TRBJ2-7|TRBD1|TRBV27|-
CAGNRGRPYEQYF
TGTGCCGGCAACAGGGGGCGGCCCTACGAGCAGTACTTC
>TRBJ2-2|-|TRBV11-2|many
CASSVPAGTGELFF
TGTGCCAGCAGCGTTCCCGCGGGAACCGGGGAGCTGTTTTTT
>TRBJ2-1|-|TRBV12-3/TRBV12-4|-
CANSLEQDDEQFF
TGTGCCAACAGTTTGGAGCAAGACGATGAGCAGTTCTTC
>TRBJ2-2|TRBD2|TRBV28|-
CASSELGSSGNTGELFF
TGTGCCAGCAGCGAGTTAGGTTCTAGCGGGAACACCGGGGAGCTGTTTTTT
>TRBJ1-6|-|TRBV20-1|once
CSARDPVSSDSPLYF
TGCAGTGCTAGAGACCCCGTTTCGAGCGATTCACCCCTCTACTTT
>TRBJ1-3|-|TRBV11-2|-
CASSQGVRNTIYF
TGTGCTAGCAGCCAAGGGGTTAGAAACACCATATATTTT
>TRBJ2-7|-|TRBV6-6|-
CASSPTRDGQYF
TGTGCTAGCAGCCCTACAAGGGACGGGCAGTACTTC
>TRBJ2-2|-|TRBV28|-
CASSFALRRGAVGELFF
TGTGCCAGCAGTTTTGCACTGAGACGGGGGGCCGTCGGGGAGCTGTTTTTT
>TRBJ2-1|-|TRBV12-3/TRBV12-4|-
CASSQRGGTYNEQFF
TGTGCCAGCAGCCAAAGGGGGGGGACTTACAATGAACAGTTCTTC
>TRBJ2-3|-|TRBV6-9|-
CATDPFILDPRRTDTQYF
TGTGCCACCGATCCATTTATTTTGGACCCTAGACGCACAGATACGCAGTATTTT
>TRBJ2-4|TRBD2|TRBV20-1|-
CSARQRGLAKNIQYF
TGCAGTGCTAGACAGCGGGGACTAGCCAAAAACATTCAGTACTTC
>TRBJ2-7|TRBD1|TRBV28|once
CASSLLRRDSKQYF
TGTGCCAGCAGTTTACTCCGTAGGGACAGCAAGCAGTACTTC
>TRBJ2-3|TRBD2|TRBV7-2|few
CASSFRISAGVADTQYF
TGTGCCAGCAGCTTCCGTATCTCTGCGGGAGTGGCAGATACGCAGTATTTT
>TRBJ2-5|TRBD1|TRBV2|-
CASRTGGRETQYF
TGTGCCAGCAGAACAGGGGGTAGAGAGACCCAGTACTTC
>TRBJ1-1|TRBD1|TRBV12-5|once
CASGLLIMTGSYTEAFF
TGTGCTAGTGGCTTGTTGATTATGACAGGGTCGTACACTGAAGCTTTCTTT
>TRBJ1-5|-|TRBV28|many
CASRGVSNQPQHF
TGTGCCAGCCGCGGGGTTAGCAATCAGCCCCAGCATTTT
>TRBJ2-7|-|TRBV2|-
CASVEGWVYEQYF
TGTGCCAGTGTGGAGGGTTGGGTCTACGAGCAGTACTTC
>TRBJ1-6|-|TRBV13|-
CASSSWTPNSPLHF
TGTGCCAGCAGCTCCTGGACACCGAATTCACCCCTCCACTTT
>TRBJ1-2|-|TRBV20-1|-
CSATFKERVDGYTF
TGCAGTGCGACCTTTAAGGAGCGGGTTGATGGCTACACCTTC
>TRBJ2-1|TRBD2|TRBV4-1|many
CASAEKRDSYNEQFF
TGCGCCAGCGCCGAGAAGCGGGACTCCTACAATGAGCAGTTCTTC
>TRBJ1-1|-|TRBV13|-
CASSFDRLMNTEAFF
TGTGCCAGCAGCTTCGACAGACTGATGAACACTGAAGCTTTCTTT
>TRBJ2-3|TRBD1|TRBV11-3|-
CASSLCRGRADTQCF
TGTGCCAGCAGCTTATGCAGGGGGCGAGCAGATACGCAGTGTTTT